This entry concerns a single T cell receptor (beta chain). Its antigen is as yet unknown. Vbeta (60) and Jbeta (13) primers were used in the PCR. Sequencing was performed with immunoSEQ multiplex PCR; in TCRdb, only in-frame clones are kept and a portion is missing. The profile shows 200,000 to 300,000 clones, about 80% of them singletons. CDR1 and CDR2 (germline): SNHLY, FYNNEI. Between the trimmed V and J ends, which lost 7 bases and 4 bases, there was a span of 14 bases. The CDR3 spans 14 residues. Nominally healthy donors were sampled, though unrecorded immune exposures were likely. This record comes from a study of cytomegalovirus exposure and HLA in healthy donors. The study, taken as a whole, reports: Presence/absence analyses treated sequencing depth as roughly uniform across donors.

The chain combines TRBV2 with TRBJ1-5; D possibly corresponds to TRBD1 (6 bases). The receptor was derived from a woman in her forties in good health and CMV-seropositive. Input material: PBMCs. The CDR3 nucleotides read TGTGCCAGCAACGAACAGGGCCTTAATCAGCCCCAGCATTTT. The encoded protein is CASNEQGLNQPQHF. Full variable domain (rest looked up from reference TRBV2 and TRBJ1-5): EPEVTQTPSHQVTQMGQEVILRCVPISNHLYFYWYRQILGQKVEFLVSFYNNEISEKSEIFDDQFSVERPDGSNFTLKIRSTKLEDSAMYFCASNEQGLNQPQHFGDGTRLSIL.